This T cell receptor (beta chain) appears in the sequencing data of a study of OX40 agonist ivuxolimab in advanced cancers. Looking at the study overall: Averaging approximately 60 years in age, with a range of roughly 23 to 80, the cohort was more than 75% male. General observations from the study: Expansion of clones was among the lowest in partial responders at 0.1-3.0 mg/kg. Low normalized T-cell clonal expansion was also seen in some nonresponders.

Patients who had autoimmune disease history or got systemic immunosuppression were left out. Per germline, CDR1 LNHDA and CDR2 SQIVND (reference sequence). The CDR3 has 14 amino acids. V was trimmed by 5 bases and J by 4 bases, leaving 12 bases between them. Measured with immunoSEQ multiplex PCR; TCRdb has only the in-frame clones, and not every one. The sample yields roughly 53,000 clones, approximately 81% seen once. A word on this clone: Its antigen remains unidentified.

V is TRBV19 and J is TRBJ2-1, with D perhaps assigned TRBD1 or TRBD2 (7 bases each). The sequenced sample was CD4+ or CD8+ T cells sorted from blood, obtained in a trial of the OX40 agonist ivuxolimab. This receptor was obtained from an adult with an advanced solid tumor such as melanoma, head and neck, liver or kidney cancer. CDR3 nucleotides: TGTGCCAGTAGTTCGGGGGGACAGTACAATGAGCAGTTCTTC. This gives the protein CASSSGGQYNEQFF.